A selection of T cell receptor beta chains follows, all from one sample in a study of neurological immune-mediated disorders. TCRdb analysed the 5' RACE reads with MiXCR anew, one entry per CDR3 protein. This sample yields some 86,000 distinct CDR3 sequences, of which 2.6% are seen a single time; 1.1% belongs to the top ten. The sample consisted of PBMCs. The receptor set was obtained from a woman aged 25 to 39 with multiple sclerosis. Each CDR3 is given without its conserved first and last residue.

TRBV7-2,TRBJ2-1,ASSLKTSSLIYNEQF
TRBV4-3,TRBJ2-6,ASSQDAVSGANVLT
TRBV7-9,TRBJ1-3,ASSYNRGLSGNTIY
TRBV7-8,TRBJ2-2,ASSAPGGGNTGELF
TRBV19,TRBJ2-1,ASSTLAGGKF
TRBV5-1,TRBJ2-1,ASSTEGGPYNEQF
TRBV11-3,TRBJ1-3,ASSLGDPVGDTIY
TRBV7-9,TRBJ1-2,ASSFDNYGYT
TRBV20-1,TRBJ2-7,SAPRGGSTYEQY
TRBV20-1,TRBJ1-6,SAPLPGASLENSPLH
TRBV29-1,TRBJ1-2,SVGDGDGYT
TRBV29-1,TRBJ1-5,SVMGRGGQPQH
TRBV4-3,TRBJ2-1,ASSQEGLLLSGSRF
TRBV5-1,TRBJ2-5,ASSLVGSGSLPQY
TRBV7-2,TRBJ2-5,ASSFILAGGPRFGETQY
TRBV27,TRBJ2-5,ASRRKQGAETQY
TRBV20-1,TRBJ1-1,SARAGETEAF
TRBV20-1,TRBJ2-7,SATTGNSQY
TRBV29-1,TRBJ2-3,SFRGLAGATDTQY
TRBV12-3/TRBV12-4,TRBJ1-1,ASTPVLGGAF
TRBV7-9,TRBJ2-3,ASSLAGRGGDTQY
TRBV20-1,TRBJ2-7,SAPRPGDDTYEQY
TRBV20-1,TRBJ1-2,SAEAGGYT
TRBV24-1,TRBJ2-1,ATSDLSGRGWHEQF
TRBV20-1,TRBJ2-2,SASNGRANTGELF
TRBV14,TRBJ1-1,ASSQINRDTEAF
TRBV6-6,TRBJ2-7,ASSYSEAVEQY
TRBV15,TRBJ1-1,ATSRPPGRFTVNTEAF
TRBV25-1,TRBJ2-4,ASSSLGIQY
TRBV7-9,TRBJ2-3,ASSSHKRGEPNHTDTQY
TRBV3-1,TRBJ2-1,ASSQTSGIFNEQF
TRBV6-6,TRBJ1-2,ASSSQGGREGRGGYT
TRBV19,TRBJ1-1,ASSMRDRAVLAF
TRBV7-9,TRBJ2-7,ASSIRTASYEQY
TRBV5-1,TRBJ2-3,ASSFLGDTQY
TRBV7-8,TRBJ2-5,ATSGARTTRRETQY
TRBV12-3/TRBV12-4,TRBJ1-1,ASSLGGGSVDEAF
TRBV7-2,TRBJ2-1,ASSLAPAGPLLNEQF
TRBV5-6,TRBJ2-1,ASSQGHVSYNEQF
TRBV19,TRBJ2-1,ASSVSGSRGEQF
TRBV6-1,TRBJ1-6,ASKTGEYNSPLH
TRBV20-1,TRBJ2-3,SARAWADTQY